A single sample is the source of the 15 T cell receptor beta chains below, sequenced in a study of blood T cell repertoires in COVID-19. Produced via immunoSEQ multiplex PCR; TCRdb's table is partial and in-frame only. The table lists about 240,000 clones, roughly 90% of them singletons. Sequenced input: peripheral blood. These receptors were obtained from a man between 60 and 75 years old who had recovered from COVID-19.

The CDR3 DNA is TGTGCCAGCAGCGAACACAGGGGGCAGTCCGGGGAGCTGTTTTTT. This encodes CASSEHRGQSGELFF. The rearrangement links TRBV9 to TRBJ2-2; 9 nucleotides align to TRBD1. Germline values: CDR1 SGDLS, CDR2 YYNGEE. Trimming at V came to 3 bases and at J to 6 bases, leaving 6 bases not matched to a gene. This CDR3 contains 15 residues.

V is TRBV19 and J is TRBJ2-1; D is perhaps TRBD2 (7 bases). The CDR3 runs to 16 residues. Germline CDR1 and CDR2: LNHDA and SQIVND (reference sequence). Trimming took 5 bases from V and 6 from J, leaving 20 bases between them. The CDR3 sequence is CASSSQGGVRFNEQFF. CDR3 DNA sequence: TGTGCCAGTAGTTCCCAAGGGGGGGTAAGGTTCAATGAGCAGTTCTTC.

The gene calls are TRBV12-3 or TRBV12-4 and TRBJ2-7; a weak D match, TRBD1 (5 bases). This CDR3 is 12 amino acids long. Trimming took 6 bases from V and 6 from J, leaving 12 bases between them. CDR3 amino acids: CASSLRRGEQYV. The CDR3 coding sequence is TGTGCCAGCAGCCTCCGAAGGGGCGAGCAGTACGTC.

This chain links TRBV3-1 (or the pseudogene TRBV3-2) with TRBJ2-7, with a tentative D call TRBD2 (6 bases). This CDR3 has 14 residues. Germline assignment: CDR1 LGHDT and CDR2 YNNKEL (reference sequence). Trimming took off 4 bases at V and 6 bases at J, with 16 bases between the two ends. CDR3 sequence (DNA): TGTGCCAGCAGCCGTGGGACTGGCATAGGCGAGCAGTACGTC. Amino acid sequence: CASSRGTGIGEQYV.

This clone showed up just a few times. The chain recombines TRBV3-1 (or the pseudogene TRBV3-2) with TRBJ2-1, with 8 positions matching TRBD2. Germline lookup yields CDR1 LGHDT and CDR2 YNNKEL (reference sequence). The junction had 9 bases not matched to a gene; V was cut back by 4 bases and J by 1 base. CDR3 length: 17 residues. The CDR3 region has the DNA TGTGCCAGCAGCCTGGATCTCGGGGGGGCGTCCTACAATGAGCAGTTCTTC. Its protein is CASSLDLGGASYNEQFF.

The chain uses TRBV6-5 and TRBJ1-6, with TRBD1 matching over 9 bases. The CDR3 sequence is 15 residues long. With V trimmed by 6 bases and J by 10 bases, 10 bases remained unmatched. Per the germline V gene, CDR1 is MNHEY and CDR2 is SVGAGI. The CDR3 nucleotides are TGTGCCAGCAGCCGGCGGACAGGGGAAGGGTCACCCCTCCACTTT. Its protein is CASSRRTGEGSPLHF.

This chain connects TRBV12-5 to TRBJ2-2; no clear D. Germline V gene sequence: CDR1 LGHNT, CDR2 FRNRAP. Trimming shortened V by 3 bases and J by 3 bases, and 17 bases separated the two germline ends. This CDR3 has 17 amino acids. The CDR3 region has the DNA TGTGCTAGTGGTTTTACCCCGAGCAGGCAATACACCGGGGAGCTGTTTTTT. Its translation is CASGFTPSRQYTGELFF.

The CDR3 DNA follows: TGTGCCAGCACCGGACAGGGGAACACTGAAGCTTTCTTT. Translated, it gives CASTGQGNTEAFF. The chain couples TRBV6-5 to TRBJ1-1; 8 bases map to TRBD1. CDR1 is MNHEY, CDR2 SVGAGI, per germline. J was trimmed by 1 base and V by 7 bases; bases with no gene match: 2. There are 13 residues in the CDR3.

This chain joins TRBV30 and TRBJ2-1; D might be TRBD2 (5 bases). CDR1 and CDR2 (germline): GTSNPN, SVGIG (reference sequence). The V and J ends lost 3 bases and 8 bases respectively, with 17 bases between them. The CDR3 covers 14 residues. The CDR3, as DNA: TGTGCCTGGAGCCCCGGTCTCCCGGGGTATGAGCAGTTCTTC. It translates to CAWSPGLPGYEQFF. Based on the CDR3 plus reference TRBV30 and TRBJ2-1, the full variable domain is SQTIHQWPATLVQPVGSPLSLECTVEGTSNPNLYWYRQAAGRGLQLLFYSVGIGQISSEVPQNLSASRPQDRQFILSSKKLLLSDSGFYLCAWSPGLPGYEQFFGPGTRLTVL.

The chain combines TRBV30 with TRBJ1-6; TRBD1 matches at 8 bases. The CDR3 has 14 residues. The germline V gene encodes CDR1 GTSNPN and CDR2 SVGIG (reference sequence). The V segment lost 8 bases and the J segment 6 bases; nucleotides outside the gene matches: 9. The CDR3 DNA reads TGTGCCGGGACAGGACCTAGCGGTAATTCACCCCTCCACTTT. Its protein product is CAGTGPSGNSPLHF.

As DNA, the CDR3 is TGCGCCAGCAGCCTTAGCGGGGGGACCACAGATACGCAGTATTTT. This codes for CASSLSGGTTDTQYF. The genes are TRBV4-1 and TRBJ2-3; 10 positions match TRBD2. Germline CDR1 reads MGHRA; CDR2 reads YSYEKL. The V and J ends lost 4 bases and 2 bases, in that order; junction bases with no gene match: 3. This CDR3 region has 15 residues.

The chain joins TRBV5-1 to TRBJ2-1, with TRBD2 matching 8 bases. This CDR3 region has 15 residues. Losses at the gene ends were 0 bases for V and 8 bases for J; bases not matched to a gene: 7. The germline V gene encodes CDR1 SGHRS and CDR2 YFSETQ. The CDR3 loop reads CASSLAGGAAHEQFF. The CDR3 bases are TGCGCCAGCAGCTTGGCCGGGGGGGCCGCTCATGAGCAGTTCTTC.

This clone was detected once. The chain carries TRBV19 and TRBJ2-3; D uncertain. CDR1 and CDR2 (germline): LNHDA, SQIVND (reference sequence). V lost 5 bases, J lost 2 bases, and 5 bases lay in between. CDR3 length: 12 amino acids. The CDR3 protein is CASSDFTDTQYF. As DNA, the CDR3 is TGTGCCAGTAGTGACTTCACAGATACGCAGTATTTT.

The chain uses TRBV13 and TRBJ1-2, with TRBD1 identical over 10 bases. Trimming cost V 5 bases and J 5 bases; bases outside gene matches: 5. The V gene's germline CDR1 is PRHDT and CDR2 FYEKMQ (reference sequence). The CDR3 runs to 14 residues. CDR3 loop: CASSPGQGEYGYTF. The DNA for the CDR3 is TGTGCCAGCAGCCCCGGACAGGGGGAGTATGGCTACACCTTC.

The J gene is TRBJ1-2, the V gene TRBV19; 7 bases match TRBD1. The ends lost 1 base at V and 4 bases at J; junction bases unmatched: 6. The CDR3 is 15 residues long. Germline V gives CDR1 LNHDA, CDR2 SQIVND (reference sequence). The CDR3 region is CASSIGGRGSYGYTF. The CDR3 coding sequence is TGTGCCAGTAGTATAGGGGGCAGGGGGTCCTATGGCTACACCTTC.